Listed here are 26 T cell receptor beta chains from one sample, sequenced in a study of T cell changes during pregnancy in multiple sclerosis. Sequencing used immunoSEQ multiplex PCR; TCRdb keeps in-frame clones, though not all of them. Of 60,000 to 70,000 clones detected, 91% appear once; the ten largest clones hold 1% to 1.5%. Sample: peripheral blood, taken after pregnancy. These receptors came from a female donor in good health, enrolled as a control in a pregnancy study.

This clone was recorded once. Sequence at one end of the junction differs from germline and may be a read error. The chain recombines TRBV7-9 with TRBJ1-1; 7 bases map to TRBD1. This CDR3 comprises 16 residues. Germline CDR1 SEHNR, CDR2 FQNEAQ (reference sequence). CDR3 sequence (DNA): TGTGCCAGCAACTTAAACAGGGGCGTGAGGAACACTGAAGCTTTCTTT. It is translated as CASNLNRGVRNTEAFF.

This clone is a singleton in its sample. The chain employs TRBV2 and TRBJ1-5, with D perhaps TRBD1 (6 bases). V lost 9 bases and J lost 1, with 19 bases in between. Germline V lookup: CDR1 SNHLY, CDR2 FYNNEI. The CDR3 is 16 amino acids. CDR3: CASESEGVVSNQPQHF. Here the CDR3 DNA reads TGTGCCAGTGAAAGCGAGGGGGTGGTGAGCAATCAGCCCCAGCATTTT. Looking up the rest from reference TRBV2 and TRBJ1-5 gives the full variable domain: EPEVTQTPSHQVTQMGQEVILRCVPISNHLYFYWYRQILGQKVEFLVSFYNNEISEKSEIFDDQFSVERPDGSNFTLKIRSTKLEDSAMYFCASESEGVVSNQPQHFGDGTRLSIL.

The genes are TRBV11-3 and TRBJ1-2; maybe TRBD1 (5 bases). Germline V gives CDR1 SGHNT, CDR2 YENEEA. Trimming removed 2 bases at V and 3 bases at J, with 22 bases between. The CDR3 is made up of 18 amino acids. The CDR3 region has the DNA TGTGCCAGCAGCTTACGATCCAGGGTCCCGCGGATCGACTATGGCTACACCTTC. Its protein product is CASSLRSRVPRIDYGYTF.

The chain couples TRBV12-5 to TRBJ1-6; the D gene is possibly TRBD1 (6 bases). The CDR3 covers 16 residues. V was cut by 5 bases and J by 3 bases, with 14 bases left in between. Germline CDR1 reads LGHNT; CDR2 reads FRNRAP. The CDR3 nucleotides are TGTGCTAGTGGTCCTAAGGACAGTCTCTATAATTCACCCCTCCACTTT. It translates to CASGPKDSLYNSPLHF.

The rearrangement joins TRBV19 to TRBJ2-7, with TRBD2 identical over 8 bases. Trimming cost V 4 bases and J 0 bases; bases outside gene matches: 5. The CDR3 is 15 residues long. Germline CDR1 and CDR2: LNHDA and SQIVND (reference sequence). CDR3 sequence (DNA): TGTGCCAGTAGTACGGGGGGGCGGGGCTCCTACGAGCAGTACTTC. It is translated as CASSTGGRGSYEQYF.

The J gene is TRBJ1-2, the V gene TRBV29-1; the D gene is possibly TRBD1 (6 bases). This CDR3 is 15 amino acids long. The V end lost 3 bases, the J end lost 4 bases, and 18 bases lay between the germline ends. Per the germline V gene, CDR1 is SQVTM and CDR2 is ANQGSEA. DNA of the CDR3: TGCAGCGTTGATCGGTATAACAGGGAGGGCTATGGCTACACCTTC. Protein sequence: CSVDRYNREGYGYTF.

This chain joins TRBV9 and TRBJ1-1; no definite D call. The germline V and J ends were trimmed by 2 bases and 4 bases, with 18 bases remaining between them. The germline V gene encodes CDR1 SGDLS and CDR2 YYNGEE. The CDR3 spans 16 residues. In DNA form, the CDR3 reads TGTGCCAGCAGCGTGAACCCCGACTTGACGGGCACTGAAGCTTTCTTT. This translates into CASSVNPDLTGTEAFF.

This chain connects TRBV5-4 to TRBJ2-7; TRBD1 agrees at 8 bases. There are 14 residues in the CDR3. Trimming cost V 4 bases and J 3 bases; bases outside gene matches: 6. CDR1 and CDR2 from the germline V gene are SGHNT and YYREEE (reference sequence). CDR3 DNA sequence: TGTGCCAGCAGCGTAGACAGGGGTGGCTACGAGCAGTACTTC. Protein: CASSVDRGGYEQYF. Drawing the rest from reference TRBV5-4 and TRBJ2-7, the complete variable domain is ETGVTQSPTHLIKTRGQQVTLRCSSQSGHNTVSWYQQALGQGPQFIFQYYREEENGRGNFPPRFSGLQFPNYSSELNVNALELDDSALYLCASSVDRGGYEQYFGPGTRLTVT.

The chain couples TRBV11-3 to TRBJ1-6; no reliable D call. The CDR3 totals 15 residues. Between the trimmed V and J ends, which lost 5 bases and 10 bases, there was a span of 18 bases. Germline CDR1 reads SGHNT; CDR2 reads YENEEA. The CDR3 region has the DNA TGTGCCAGCAGCCCACGAAGCGGCAACGAGTCACCCCTCCACTTT. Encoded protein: CASSPRSGNESPLHF.

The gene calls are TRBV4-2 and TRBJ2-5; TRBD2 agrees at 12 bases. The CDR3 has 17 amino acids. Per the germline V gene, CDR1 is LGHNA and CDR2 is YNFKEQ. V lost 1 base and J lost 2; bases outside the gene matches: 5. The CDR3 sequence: CASSQGLGLAGQETQYF. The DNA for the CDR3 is TGTGCCAGCAGCCAAGGGCTTGGACTAGCGGGGCAAGAGACCCAGTACTTC.

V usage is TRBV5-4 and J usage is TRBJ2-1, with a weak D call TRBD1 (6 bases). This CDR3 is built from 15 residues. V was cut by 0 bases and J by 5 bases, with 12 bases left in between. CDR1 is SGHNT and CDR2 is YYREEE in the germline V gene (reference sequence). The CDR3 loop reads CASSLGEQGNNEQFF. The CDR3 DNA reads TGTGCCAGCAGCTTGGGGGAACAGGGAAACAATGAGCAGTTCTTC.

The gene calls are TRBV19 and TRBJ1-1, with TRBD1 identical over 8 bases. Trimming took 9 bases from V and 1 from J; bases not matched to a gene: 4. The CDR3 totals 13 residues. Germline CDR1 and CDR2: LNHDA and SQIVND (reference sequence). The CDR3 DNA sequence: TGTGCCAGCCAAACAGGGGGGAACACTGAAGCTTTCTTT. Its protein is CASQTGGNTEAFF.

The CDR3, as DNA: TGTGCCAGCAGCATACAGGGGGCATACATTCAGTACTTC. Protein: CASSIQGAYIQYF. The chain combines TRBV5-6 with TRBJ2-4; 9 nucleotides line up with TRBD1. Germline trimming cut 4 bases from V and 8 bases from J; bases unmatched to any gene: 4. CDR3 length equals 13 residues. CDR1 is SGHDT, CDR2 YYEEEE, per germline.

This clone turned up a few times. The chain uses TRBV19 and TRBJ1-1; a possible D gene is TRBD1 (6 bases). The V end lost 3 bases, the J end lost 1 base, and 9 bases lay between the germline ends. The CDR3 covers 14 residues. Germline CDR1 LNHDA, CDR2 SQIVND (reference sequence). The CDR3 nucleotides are TGTGCCAGTAGTATTTACAGGGAGAACACTGAAGCTTTCTTT. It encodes CASSIYRENTEAFF.

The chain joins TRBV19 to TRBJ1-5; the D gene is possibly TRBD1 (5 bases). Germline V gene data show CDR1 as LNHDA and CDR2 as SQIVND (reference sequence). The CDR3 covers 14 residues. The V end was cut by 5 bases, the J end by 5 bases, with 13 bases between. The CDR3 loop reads CASSGAGRDQPQHF. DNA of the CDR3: TGTGCCAGTAGTGGGGCGGGAAGGGATCAGCCCCAGCATTTT.

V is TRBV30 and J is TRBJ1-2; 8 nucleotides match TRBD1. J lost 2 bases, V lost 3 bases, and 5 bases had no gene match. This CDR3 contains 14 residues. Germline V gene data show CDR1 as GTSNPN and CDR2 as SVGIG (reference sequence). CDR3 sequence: CAWSPDRGNYGYTF. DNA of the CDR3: TGTGCCTGGAGCCCCGACAGGGGAAACTATGGCTACACCTTC.

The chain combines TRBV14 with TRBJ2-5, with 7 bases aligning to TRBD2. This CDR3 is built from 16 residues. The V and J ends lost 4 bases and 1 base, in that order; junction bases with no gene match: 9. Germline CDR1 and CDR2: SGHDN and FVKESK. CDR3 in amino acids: CASSPDRDYRQETQYF. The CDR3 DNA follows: TGTGCCAGCAGCCCCGATCGGGACTATCGCCAAGAGACCCAGTACTTC.

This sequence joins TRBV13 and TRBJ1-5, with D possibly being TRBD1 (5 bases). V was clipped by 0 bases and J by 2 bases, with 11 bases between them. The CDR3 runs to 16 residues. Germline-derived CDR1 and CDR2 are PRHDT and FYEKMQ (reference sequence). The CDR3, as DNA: TGTGCCAGCAGCTTAGGCGGGCGCAGGGGCAATCAGCCCCAGCATTTT. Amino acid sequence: CASSLGGRRGNQPQHF. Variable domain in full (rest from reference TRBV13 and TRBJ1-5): AAGVIQSPRHLIKEKRETATLKCYPIPRHDTVYWYQQGPGQDPQFLISFYEKMQSDKGSIPDRFSAQQFSDYHSELNMSSLELGDSALYFCASSLGGRRGNQPQHFGDGTRLSIL.

The CDR3 is CASSRGQGAYEQYF. The CDR3 nucleotides read TGCGCCAGCAGCAGGGGACAGGGGGCGTACGAGCAGTACTTC. V is TRBV5-1 and J is TRBJ2-7; TRBD1 aligns across 12 bases. The CDR3 totals 14 residues. The germline V gene encodes CDR1 SGHRS and CDR2 YFSETQ. With 4 bases clipped from V and 4 bases from J, the junction kept 3 bases outside the gene matches.

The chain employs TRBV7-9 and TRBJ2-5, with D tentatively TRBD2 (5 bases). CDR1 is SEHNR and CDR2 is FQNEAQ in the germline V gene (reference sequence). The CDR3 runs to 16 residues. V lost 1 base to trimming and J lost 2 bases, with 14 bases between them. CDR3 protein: CASSLVPGREQETQYF. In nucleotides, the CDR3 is TGTGCCAGCAGCTTAGTTCCAGGACGGGAACAAGAGACCCAGTACTTC.

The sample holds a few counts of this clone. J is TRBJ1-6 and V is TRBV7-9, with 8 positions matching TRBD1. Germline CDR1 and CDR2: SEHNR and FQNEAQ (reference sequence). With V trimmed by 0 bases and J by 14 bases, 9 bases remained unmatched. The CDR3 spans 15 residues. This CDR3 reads CASSLAWNRGSALHF. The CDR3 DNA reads TGTGCCAGCAGCTTAGCGTGGAACAGGGGGTCTGCCCTCCACTTT.

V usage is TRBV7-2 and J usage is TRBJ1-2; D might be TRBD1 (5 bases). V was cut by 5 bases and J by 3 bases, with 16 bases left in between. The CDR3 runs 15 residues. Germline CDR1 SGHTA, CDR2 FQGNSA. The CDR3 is CASSPPGVRDYGYTF. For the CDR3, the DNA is TGTGCCAGCAGCCCGCCGGGGGTTCGGGACTATGGCTACACCTTC.

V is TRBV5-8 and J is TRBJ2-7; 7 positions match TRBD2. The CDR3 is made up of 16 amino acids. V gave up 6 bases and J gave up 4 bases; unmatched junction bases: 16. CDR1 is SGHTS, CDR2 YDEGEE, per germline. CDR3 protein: CASNSPLGGTLYEQYF. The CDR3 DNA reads TGTGCCAGCAACTCACCCTTGGGGGGGACTTTGTACGAGCAGTACTTC.

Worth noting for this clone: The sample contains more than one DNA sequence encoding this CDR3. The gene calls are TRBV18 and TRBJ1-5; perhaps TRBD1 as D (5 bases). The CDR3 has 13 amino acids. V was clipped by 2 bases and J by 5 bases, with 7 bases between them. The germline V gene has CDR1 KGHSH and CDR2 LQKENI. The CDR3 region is CASSPGGDQPQHF. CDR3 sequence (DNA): TGTGCCAGCTCACCAGGAGGGGATCAGCCCCAGCATTTT. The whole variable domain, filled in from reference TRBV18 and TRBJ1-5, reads NAGVMQNPRHLVRRRGQEARLRCSPMKGHSHVYWYRQLPEEGLKFMVYLQKENIIDESGMPKERFSAEFPKEGPSILRIQQVVRGDSAAYFCASSPGGDQPQHFGDGTRLSIL.

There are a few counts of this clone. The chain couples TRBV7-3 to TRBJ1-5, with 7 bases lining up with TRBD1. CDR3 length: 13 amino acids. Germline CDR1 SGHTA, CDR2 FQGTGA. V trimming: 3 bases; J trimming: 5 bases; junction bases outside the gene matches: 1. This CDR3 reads CASSFDRDQPQHF. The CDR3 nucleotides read TGTGCCAGCAGCTTTGACAGGGATCAGCCCCAGCATTTT.

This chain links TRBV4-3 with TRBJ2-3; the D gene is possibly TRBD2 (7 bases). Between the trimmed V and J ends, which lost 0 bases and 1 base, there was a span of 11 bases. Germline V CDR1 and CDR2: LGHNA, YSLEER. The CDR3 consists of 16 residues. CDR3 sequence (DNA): TGCGCCAGCAGCCAAGAGGAGGGGGGGCGCACAGATACGCAGTATTTT. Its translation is CASSQEEGGRTDTQYF.